This T cell receptor (beta chain) was observed in a study of T-cell memory formation after mild COVID-19. Study-level points and caveats: CD4+ clones that contracted lay mainly in CM and EM; CD8+ ones lay in EMRA.

This clonotype was detected ten times or more. The target antigen is unknown. V trimming: 6 bases; J trimming: 0 bases; junction bases outside the gene matches: 1. Germline V CDR1 and CDR2: ENHRY, SYGVKD. CDR3 length: 13 amino acids. TCRdb passed the 5' RACE reads through MiXCR, listing each CDR3 protein once. The sample lists 470,000 or so distinct CDR3 sequences; around 20% were seen once. The V call is TRBV10-3, the J call TRBJ1-1; TRBD1 agrees at 7 bases. The TCR was taken from an adult woman who had mild COVID-19 (a few samples of this study predate the infection). Cell type and time point are not known. Source material: PBMCs or a T cell subset sorted from them (not recorded which). The CDR3 coding sequence is TGTGCCATCAGGGGACAGCTGAACACTGAAGCTTTCTTT. As protein: CAIRGQLNTEAFF.